Listed here are 9 T cell receptor beta chains from one sample, sequenced in a study of shared clonotypes between healthy human individuals. The table came from immunoSEQ multiplex PCR; TCRdb's copy has only in-frame clones and leaves some out. Of about 1 million clones listed, 75% to 80% were seen once; the top ten hold about 0.52%. Sequenced input: memory CD4+ T cells from PBMCs. As to subset: CD45RA-negative fraction. The receptors stem from a man aged 18-30 years in good health. Some clones in this sample may be carry-over from other donors' samples.

Many counts were recorded for this clone. The V and J genes are TRBV29-1 and TRBJ2-3, with TRBD1 matching over 7 bases. J gave up 2 bases and V 4 bases, and 6 bases lay outside the gene matches. CDR1 is SQVTM and CDR2 is ANQGSEA in the germline V gene. The CDR3 is 14 residues long. This CDR3 reads CSVVRDRPTDTQYF. As DNA, the CDR3 is TGCAGCGTTGTTCGGGACAGACCCACAGATACGCAGTATTTT.

V is TRBV7-8 and J is TRBJ1-2; 7 positions match TRBD1. This CDR3 region has 13 residues. V trimming: 3 bases; J trimming: 5 bases; junction bases outside the gene matches: 3. Germline lookup yields CDR1 SGHVS and CDR2 FQNEAQ. The CDR3 protein is CASSFGQDYGYTF. The CDR3 DNA follows: TGTGCCAGCAGCTTTGGACAGGATTATGGCTACACCTTC.

V and J are TRBV28 and TRBJ1-2; a possible D gene is TRBD1 (6 bases). Germline CDR1 is MDHEN and CDR2 is SYDVKM. This CDR3 has 14 residues. Trimming pared 5 bases from V and 2 bases from J, leaving 12 bases between. CDR3 DNA sequence: TGTGCCAGCAGTCCCTATACAGGGAACTATGGCTACACCTTC. Translation gives CASSPYTGNYGYTF.

V gene TRBV28 combines with J gene TRBJ1-2; D possibly corresponds to TRBD1 (5 bases). Trimming stripped 0 bases from V and 7 bases from J, with 6 bases between. CDR3 size: 12 residues. Germline V gene sequence: CDR1 MDHEN, CDR2 SYDVKM. The CDR3 region is CASSLWGVGYTF. The CDR3 DNA reads as TGTGCCAGCAGTTTATGGGGGGTTGGCTACACCTTC.

The chain employs TRBV28 and TRBJ2-1, with TRBD2 as a possible D gene (6 bases). Per the germline V gene, CDR1 is MDHEN and CDR2 is SYDVKM. Trimming removed 8 bases at V and 9 bases at J, with 26 bases between. The CDR3 totals 16 residues. DNA for the CDR3: TGTGCCAGCGGGGCAACAAGGGACTCCGCCCGCATTGAGCAGTTCTTC. Translated, it gives CASGATRDSARIEQFF.

The gene calls are TRBV27 and TRBJ1-2, with D perhaps matching TRBD1 (6 bases). Germline V gene data show CDR1 as MNHEY and CDR2 as SMNVEV (reference sequence). The germline V and J ends were trimmed by 2 bases and 9 bases, with 10 bases remaining between them. The CDR3 loop spans 12 amino acids. The CDR3 reads CASSLTGQSYTF. The CDR3 DNA is TGTGCCAGCAGTTTAACCGGACAGAGCTACACCTTC.

The V call is TRBV5-4, the J call TRBJ2-3; a possible D gene is TRBD2 (5 bases). CDR1 and CDR2 from the germline V gene are SGHNT and YYREEE (reference sequence). The CDR3 has 16 residues. The V gene lost 4 bases and the J gene lost 1 base, with 16 bases spanning the gap. The CDR3 loop reads CASSPKAARGTDTQYF. The CDR3 nucleotides read TGTGCCAGCAGCCCAAAAGCGGCCCGGGGCACAGATACGCAGTATTTT.

The chain combines TRBV11-2 with TRBJ1-3; weak D call: TRBD1 (5 bases). There are 18 residues in the CDR3. Germline CDR1 is SGHAT and CDR2 is FQNNGV. V was cut by 5 bases and J by 0 bases, with 20 bases left in between. CDR3 loop: CASSESRASVGSGNTIYF. CDR3 sequence (DNA): TGTGCCAGCAGCGAGAGCAGGGCGTCGGTGGGCTCTGGAAACACCATATATTTT.

The CDR3 protein is CASIGGLTNEKLFF. For the CDR3, the DNA is TGTGCCAGCATCGGGGGACTGACTAATGAAAAACTGTTTTTT. The chain is built from TRBV2 and TRBJ1-4; tentatively, D is TRBD1 (5 bases). Trimming shortened V by 7 bases and J by 2 bases, and 11 bases separated the two germline ends. The CDR3 covers 14 residues. Germline-derived CDR1 and CDR2 are SNHLY and FYNNEI.